The 28 T cell receptor beta chains in this list originate from one sample, sequenced in a study of cytomegalovirus exposure and HLA in healthy donors. The PCR contained 60 Vbeta and 13 Jbeta primers. Sequencing was performed with immunoSEQ multiplex PCR; in TCRdb, only in-frame clones are kept and a portion is missing. The sample has under 200,000 clones; around 78% are singletons. The sequenced material came from PBMCs. These receptor sequences come from a man aged 35 to 55 in good health and CMV-seronegative.

The chain employs TRBV6-1 and TRBJ2-7; TRBD2 matches 12 bases. Trimming at V came to 1 base and at J to 5 bases, leaving 0 bases not matched to a gene. The CDR3 spans 14 residues. Germline V gives CDR1 MNHNS, CDR2 SASEGT. As DNA, the CDR3 is TGTGCCAGCAGTGAAGGACTAGCGGGAGACGAGCAGTACTTC. Its translation is CASSEGLAGDEQYF.

The chain has TRBV2 and TRBJ1-4, with D possibly being TRBD1 (5 bases). Germline V gene data show CDR1 as SNHLY and CDR2 as FYNNEI. The CDR3 is 15 amino acids. V was pared by 1 base and J by 6 bases, with 12 bases between. Here the CDR3 reads CASSEETGSHEKLFF. For the CDR3, the DNA is TGTGCCAGCAGTGAAGAAACAGGATCTCATGAAAAACTGTTTTTT.

This clone has a single count. The chain links TRBV5-1 to TRBJ1-5; 8 bases are a match to TRBD1. V gave up 0 bases and J gave up 5 bases; unmatched junction bases: 4. CDR1 SGHRS and CDR2 YFSETQ come from the germline V gene. This CDR3 has 15 residues. DNA of the CDR3: TGCGCCAGCAGCTTGGGGGACAGGCCCCATCAGCCCCAGCATTTT. Amino acids: CASSLGDRPHQPQHF.

The rearrangement uses TRBV9 and TRBJ2-7; 9 bases line up with TRBD2. This CDR3 has 15 amino acids. Germline trimming cut 0 bases from V and 5 bases from J; bases unmatched to any gene: 6. The V gene's germline CDR1 is SGDLS and CDR2 YYNGEE. The CDR3 spells CASSVGLAASDEQYF. In DNA, the CDR3 is TGTGCCAGCAGCGTAGGACTAGCGGCATCAGACGAGCAGTACTTC.

In its sample, this clone was seen once. This sequence joins TRBV28 and TRBJ1-1; 9 bases align to TRBD1. Germline V gives CDR1 MDHEN, CDR2 SYDVKM. CDR3 length: 14 residues. Trimming at V came to 7 bases and at J to 1 base, leaving 4 bases not matched to a gene. In DNA, the CDR3 is TGTGCCAGCAACACGGGACAGGGGAACACTGAAGCTTTCTTT. Amino acid sequence: CASNTGQGNTEAFF.

This rearrangement joins TRBV5-1 to TRBJ2-2; D might be TRBD1 (6 bases). Deletions cut 7 bases from V and 5 bases from J, with 12 bases between. This CDR3 is built from 13 residues. Germline V gene sequence: CDR1 SGHRS, CDR2 YFSETQ. Written as DNA, the CDR3 is TGCGCCAGCTCTGGGCAGGGGACCGGGGAGCTGTTTTTT. Its protein is CASSGQGTGELFF.

This rearrangement joins TRBV6-5 to TRBJ2-1, with 8 bases that match TRBD2. V lost 6 bases to trimming and J lost 8 bases; unmatched junction nucleotides: 6. Germline V gene lookup returns CDR1 MNHEY and CDR2 SVGAGI. The CDR3 runs 13 residues. The CDR3 bases are TGTGCCAGCAGGCTAGCGGGTCACCATGAGCAGTTCTTC. The encoded protein is CASRLAGHHEQFF.

This clone was seen a handful of times. The chain is built from TRBV7-9 and TRBJ2-3; 7 bases match TRBD2. Germline V gene data show CDR1 as SEHNR and CDR2 as FQNEAQ (reference sequence). CDR3 length: 15 residues. Trimming removed 4 bases from V and 6 bases from J; junction bases left unmatched: 10. The CDR3 loop reads CASSSEGSGVDTQYF. The CDR3, as DNA: TGTGCCAGCAGCTCGGAGGGGAGCGGGGTCGATACGCAGTATTTT.

As regards this clone: One end of the junction varies from germline; a read error may be responsible. V and J are TRBV6-6 and TRBJ2-6; D possibly corresponds to TRBD1 (5 bases). Germline CDR1 MNHNY, CDR2 SVGAGI (reference sequence). The CDR3 spans 16 residues. As DNA, the CDR3 is TGTGCCAGCAGTTACACCGGCTTGACTGGGGCCAACGGCCTGACTTTC. Its protein product is CASSYTGLTGANGLTF.

The rearrangement joins TRBV18 to TRBJ1-4, with 7 bases that match TRBD1. The CDR3 is 14 residues long. V lost 3 bases to trimming and J lost 6 bases; unmatched junction nucleotides: 4. Germline V CDR1 and CDR2: KGHSH, LQKENI. The CDR3: CASSPDRVYEKLFF. CDR3 DNA: TGTGCCAGCTCACCCGACAGGGTATATGAAAAACTGTTTTTT.

The chain couples TRBV30 to TRBJ1-6; TRBD1 aligns across 9 bases. Germline V gene lookup returns CDR1 GTSNPN and CDR2 SVGIG (reference sequence). The CDR3 totals 16 residues. The V gene end was trimmed by 3 bases and the J gene end by 10 bases; junction bases not matched to a gene: 13. This CDR3 is CAWRRPYRGQGSPLHF. In DNA, the CDR3 is TGTGCCTGGAGGAGACCTTACAGGGGGCAGGGATCACCCCTCCACTTT.

The chain uses TRBV2 and TRBJ2-7; perhaps TRBD1 as D (6 bases). V was shortened by 3 bases and J by 0 bases, with 12 bases between the two germline ends. Germline CDR1 reads SNHLY; CDR2 reads FYNNEI. The CDR3 sequence is 15 residues long. CDR3 in DNA: TGTGCCAGCAGTGAGGACAGAAGTAGCTCCTACGAGCAGTACTTC. It yields the protein CASSEDRSSSYEQYF.

The genes are TRBV29-1 and TRBJ2-1; TRBD2 aligns across 9 bases. The CDR3 extends over 15 amino acids. After removal of 7 bases from V and 4 bases from J, the junction contained 11 bases not matched to a gene. Germline lookup yields CDR1 SQVTM and CDR2 ANQGSEA. The CDR3 reads CSAPTGTSSYNEQFF. CDR3 nucleotide sequence: TGCAGCGCTCCTACCGGGACTAGCTCTTACAATGAGCAGTTCTTC.

This clone was seen a handful of times. The chain recombines TRBV7-9 with TRBJ2-7; TRBD1 agrees at 7 bases. This CDR3 spans 15 amino acids. Germline V gives CDR1 SEHNR, CDR2 FQNEAQ (reference sequence). The J segment lost 3 bases and the V segment lost 5 bases, leaving 10 bases of the junction unmatched. As DNA, the CDR3 is TGTGCCAGCAGCGGGACAGTTTCCCGCGTCTACGAGCAGTACGTC. It encodes CASSGTVSRVYEQYV.

The sample holds one count of this clone. This chain connects TRBV5-6 to TRBJ1-5; TRBD1 might be the D (5 bases). This CDR3 is 15 amino acids long. V was pared by 3 bases and J by 5 bases, with 15 bases between. Germline V gene sequence: CDR1 SGHDT, CDR2 YYEEEE. Here the CDR3 reads CASSSGHGGYQPQHF. CDR3 sequence (DNA): TGTGCCAGCAGCTCCGGACACGGGGGATATCAGCCCCAGCATTTT.

The chain joins TRBV6-1 to TRBJ2-3; possible D gene TRBD2, 5 bases. Deletions cut 6 bases from V and 3 bases from J, with 13 bases between. The CDR3 consists of 14 residues. CDR1 MNHNS and CDR2 SASEGT come from the germline V gene. CDR3 in amino acids: CASRYPLATDTQYF. The CDR3 DNA follows: TGTGCCAGCAGATATCCCCTAGCAACAGATACGCAGTATTTT.

The chain carries TRBV6-5 and TRBJ2-7; a weak D match, TRBD1 (6 bases). V shed 6 bases and J shed 2 bases, with 14 bases lying between them. This CDR3 is built from 14 residues. Germline V CDR1 and CDR2: MNHEY, SVGAGI. The CDR3 reads CASSSDRLPYEQYF. Here the CDR3 DNA reads TGTGCCAGCAGCTCTGACAGGCTGCCCTACGAGCAGTACTTC.

The chain uses TRBV9 and TRBJ2-2; 7 bases fit TRBD2. The CDR3 is made up of 16 amino acids. Germline V gives CDR1 SGDLS, CDR2 YYNGEE. J was trimmed by 4 bases and V by 0 bases; bases with no gene match: 6. The CDR3 sequence is CASSVGGGVLTGELFF. CDR3 DNA sequence: TGTGCCAGCAGCGTAGGGGGAGGGGTCCTCACCGGGGAGCTGTTTTTT.

In this sample, this clone turned up once. The J gene is TRBJ1-1, the V gene TRBV7-2; the D gene is possibly TRBD1 (5 bases). V was shortened by 1 base and J by 5 bases, with 11 bases between the two germline ends. The CDR3 length is 14 residues. The germline CDR1 and CDR2 sequences are SGHTA and FQGNSA. In nucleotides, the CDR3 is TGTGCCAGCAGCTTAGACCAGGGAGGGACTGAAGCTTTCTTT. Its protein is CASSLDQGGTEAFF.

This clone appeared once. The chain joins TRBV5-4 to TRBJ2-1; weak D call: TRBD1 (8 bases). This CDR3 has 16 amino acids. The germline CDR1 and CDR2 sequences are SGHNT and YYREEE (reference sequence). V lost 4 bases to trimming and J lost 4 bases, with 18 bases between them. The CDR3 sequence is CASSQVNRGGYNEQFF. The CDR3 DNA reads as TGTGCCAGCAGCCAAGTCAACAGGGGGGGATACAATGAGCAGTTCTTC.

CDR3 DNA: TGTGCCAGCAGCCAAGTGGCGGGGGAGACCCAGTACTTC. Amino acid sequence: CASSQVAGETQYF. The J gene is TRBJ2-5, the V gene TRBV4-2; maybe TRBD2 (6 bases). V lost 1 base and J 5 bases, leaving 8 bases between the germline ends. The CDR3 loop spans 13 amino acids. CDR1 is LGHNA and CDR2 is YNFKEQ in the germline V gene.

The chain joins TRBV7-3 to TRBJ1-6; 7 bases align to TRBD1. This CDR3 comprises 17 residues. The ends lost 2 bases at V and 2 bases at J; junction bases unmatched: 6. CDR1 is SGHTA and CDR2 is FQGTGA in the germline V gene. CDR3 protein: CASSLSDRAAYNSPLHF. The CDR3 bases are TGTGCCAGCAGCTTATCAGACAGGGCGGCCTATAATTCACCCCTCCACTTT.

The CDR3 loop is CASKTGGGLLGQYF. The CDR3 nucleotides are TGTGCCAGCAAAACAGGGGGCGGTCTTTTGGGGCAGTATTTT. This chain uses TRBV27 with TRBJ2-3, with 9 bases matching TRBD1. Germline assignment: CDR1 MNHEY and CDR2 SMNVEV (reference sequence). CDR3 length: 14 amino acids. J gave up 11 bases and V 7 bases, and 13 bases lay outside the gene matches.

The chain combines TRBV6-6 with TRBJ1-5; D gene ambiguous. V dropped 4 bases and J dropped 5 bases, with 12 bases sitting between them. Germline loops: CDR1 MNHNY, CDR2 SVGAGI (reference sequence). There are 14 residues in the CDR3. The CDR3 loop reads CASSWIQVDQPQHF. DNA of the CDR3: TGTGCCAGCAGTTGGATCCAGGTAGATCAGCCCCAGCATTTT.

CDR3 sequence: CASSENFGTGSQPQHF. DNA of the CDR3: TGTGCCAGCAGTGAAAATTTTGGGACAGGGAGCCAGCCCCAGCATTTT. The chain is built from TRBV25-1 and TRBJ1-5; 9 bases are shared with TRBD1. The CDR3 is 16 amino acids. J lost 7 bases, V lost 2 bases, and 9 bases had no gene match. Germline V gene sequence: CDR1 MGHDK, CDR2 SYGVNS.

The V gene is TRBV30, the J gene TRBJ1-1; D possibly corresponds to TRBD1 (6 bases). This CDR3 contains 14 residues. V was clipped by 2 bases and J by 3 bases, with 13 bases between them. The germline V gene encodes CDR1 GTSNPN and CDR2 SVGIG (reference sequence). CDR3 DNA: TGTGCCTGGAGTAAGACAGGCTTAGACACTGAAGCTTTCTTT. As protein: CAWSKTGLDTEAFF.

The rearrangement joins TRBV7-3 to TRBJ1-5; D is possibly TRBD1 (5 bases). The germline V gene encodes CDR1 SGHTA and CDR2 FQGTGA. This CDR3 has 13 amino acids. The germline V and J ends were trimmed by 2 bases and 4 bases, with 6 bases remaining between them. This chain's CDR3 is CASSLQGNQPQHF. The CDR3 DNA follows: TGTGCCAGCAGCTTACAGGGTAATCAGCCCCAGCATTTT.

This chain joins TRBV7-2 and TRBJ2-3; 12 nucleotides line up with TRBD2. Germline assignment: CDR1 SGHTA and CDR2 FQGNSA. The V and J ends lost 1 base and 6 bases, in that order; junction bases with no gene match: 11. CDR3 length: 18 residues. As DNA, the CDR3 is TGTGCCAGCAGCTTAGGCTACCTAGCGGGAGGGTCCGGGGATACGCAGTATTTT. Amino acid sequence: CASSLGYLAGGSGDTQYF. The complete variable domain, with remaining parts taken from reference TRBV7-2 and TRBJ2-3, reads GAGVSQSPSNKVTEKGKDVELRCDPISGHTALYWYRQSLGQGLEFLIYFQGNSAPDKSGLPSDRFSAERTGGSVSTLTIQRTQQEDSAVYLCASSLGYLAGGSGDTQYFGPGTRLTVL.